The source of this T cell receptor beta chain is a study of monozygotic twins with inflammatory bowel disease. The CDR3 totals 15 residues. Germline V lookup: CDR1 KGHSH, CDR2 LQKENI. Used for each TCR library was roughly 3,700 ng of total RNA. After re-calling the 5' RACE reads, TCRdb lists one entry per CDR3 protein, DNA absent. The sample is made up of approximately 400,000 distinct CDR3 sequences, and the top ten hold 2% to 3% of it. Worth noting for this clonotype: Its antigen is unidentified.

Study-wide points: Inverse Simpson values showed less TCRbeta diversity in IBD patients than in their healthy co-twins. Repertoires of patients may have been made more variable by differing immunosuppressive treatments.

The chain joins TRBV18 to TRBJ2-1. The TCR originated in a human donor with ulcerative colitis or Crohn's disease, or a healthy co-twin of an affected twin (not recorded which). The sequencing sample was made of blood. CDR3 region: CASSPRVSSYNEQFF.